This TCR beta chain was sequenced in a study of CD8 T cells in ankylosing spondylitis. This CDR3 has 15 amino acids. Losses at the gene ends were 6 bases for V and 0 bases for J; bases not matched to a gene: 7. CDR1 and CDR2 (germline): SGHVS, FQNEAQ. Notes on the study in general: A number of the motif variants had already been described in reactive arthritis synovial fluid and blood. There was a TCR beta motif, made of several highly homologous variants, that appeared characteristic of ankylosing spondylitis blood. As for the disease-linked clones, they showed a CD8+ phenotype and occurred at relatively low frequencies in peripheral blood.

This clonotype has at least ten counts. No antigen is known for it. Using quantitative 5'-RACE with molecular barcodes, the authors made TCR beta libraries. TCRdb independently ran MiXCR on the 5' RACE reads; one entry per CDR3 protein. The table includes 750,000 to 850,000 distinct CDR3 sequences, about 11% detected once. Specimen: blood, either unsorted or a sorted T cell fraction (not recorded which). The chain employs TRBV7-8 and TRBJ1-2; 7 bases align to TRBD1. The clonotype originates from a male donor with ankylosing spondylitis. The CDR3 spells CASRHGTEANYGYTF. DNA of the CDR3: TGTGCCAGCAGACACGGGACAGAGGCTAACTATGGCTACACCTTC.